This T cell receptor beta chain was observed in a study of chemoradiotherapy in HPV16-positive cancers. At the level of the study: A couple of HPV16-positive patients' cells yielded candidate HPV-specific clones and common motifs. General study findings and limits: During treatment, candidate HPV-specific clones and E7-related motifs expanded in tumor. Better recurrence-free survival went with HPV-responsive T-cell expansion in HPV16-positive patients.

Libraries were prepared by immunoSEQ multiplex PCR; TCRdb keeps only in-frame clonotypes and omits some of them. The table includes approximately 17,000 clones, around 92% detected once. With respect to this clone: Its antigen remains unknown.

V lost 4 bases and J 1 base, leaving 13 bases between the germline ends. From germline, CDR1 is MNHNS and CDR2 SASEGT. The CDR3 covers 15 residues. The TCR sequence derives from a human donor with HPV-associated anogenital cancer. The sequencing used blood, collected from a patient who underwent chemoradiotherapy. The chain carries TRBV6-1 and TRBJ1-1, with D possibly matching TRBD1 (5 bases). This chain's CDR3 is CASSGGVLKNTEAFF. The DNA for the CDR3 is TGTGCCAGCAGTGGGGGGGTTTTAAAGAACACTGAAGCTTTCTTT.